This T cell receptor (beta chain) was obtained from a study of blood T cells in healthy people across ages (dated by TCRdb to between 2015 and 2017). Concerning the study at large: Template switching captured roughly one uniquely barcoded TCR beta cDNA molecule per two T cells in model experiments. For two donors (one aged 18 to 30 and one aged 80 or older), the study analyzed two additional independent replicas of 1 million unique cDNA reads from the same blood draw. Donors were grouped into four age groups: young (average roughly 17 years), middle-aged (39), aged (over 55) and long-lived (approximately 78). The study measured age-related changes in TCR beta repertoire diversity using deep sequencing normalized with unique cDNA molecular identifiers.

Library construction relied on 5' RACE. Sequencing relied on an Illumina HiSeq 2500. A second PCR of about 6 to 11 cycles was run with a J-beta primer mix and a sample-barcoded 5' primer. A unique molecular identifier was introduced onto each TCR beta cDNA molecule by a template-switch 5' adaptor carrying 12 random nucleotides. At least 2.5 million CDR3-containing paired-end reads were obtained from each sample. All of the RNA was converted into first-strand cDNA using the Mint cDNA synthesis kit, with a TRBC-specific oligonucleotide serving as the primer. All cDNA was treated with uracil-DNA glycosylase and then went through a first 18-cycle PCR with the universal primers M1SS and BC2_uni_R. In the source study's methods: Normalization of each sample was performed by random selection of 1 million high-quality reads, each carrying a distinct molecular identifier. Instead of being binned into consensus sequences, reads that shared molecular identifiers were thrown out. MiTCR, set to a Q25 quality threshold and the strictest error-elimination algorithm, was used for CDR3 identification, clonotype clustering and error correction. Lower-bound total TCR beta diversity was estimated with a nonparametric unseen species model using Euler transformation. The public sequencing data were trimmed at Q25 with fastp and processed into clonotypes with MiXCR by TCRdb, which kept only in-frame beta chains. CDR3 protein sequences are deduplicated, and each keeps its most common genes and DNA. The authors' filters were not applied to this entry. The sample table holds some 850,000 distinct CDR3 sequences, of which roughly 24% were seen once. The ten largest clones capture about 3% of the sample.

The donors were roughly 39 Caucasian individuals from Russia, aged 6 to 90 years, who were systemically healthy. About 10 milliliters of peripheral blood were collected from each donor into EDTA-treated Vacutainer tubes. Ficoll-Paque density-gradient centrifugation was used to isolate PBMCs, with at least 7 million obtained per sample. Total RNA was extracted from PBMCs with Trizol reagent, with at least 5.5 micrograms obtained per sample. For every donor, flow cytometry on a PBMC aliquot measured the percentage of naive CD45RAhigh/CD27high T cells. This clonotype was counted only a few times. It has no known antigen specificity. The input lacks base qualities; no much larger clone sits a single base away. The germline V gene yields SQVTM for CDR1 and ANQGSEA for CDR2. V lost 1 base and J lost 0 bases; the stretch between them is 7 bases long. The CDR3 measures 14 amino acids from cysteine to phenylalanine. Only the CDR3 part of the read is kept: 42 bases, read in frame from the first base.

What the research found in general, with its limitations: Total diversity estimates from one million sequenced T cells were considered lower bounds and underestimates. Compared with the aged group, the long-lived group had more naive CD4+ T cells, fewer expanded clones and increased TCR diversity, suggesting age selection. The CMV infection status of donors was not known, potentially confounding age-related changes in expanded clonotypes. As age increased, observed TCR beta diversity per million T cells dropped in a roughly linear way, and a significant reduction was already evident by age about 40. Observed TCR beta diversity correlated strongly with the percentage of naive T cells measured by flow cytometry. Because profiling used bulk unsorted PBMCs, naive and antigen-experienced compartments could not be compared conclusively.

These data were also filed under a second study, of T cells of mothers and their children. Per the second study: The donors were nine systemically healthy Caucasian individuals, made up of three mothers and their six children. cDNA synthesis consumed the entire amount of extracted RNA, loaded at approximately 1.6 ug RNA in each 15 ul reaction. In the second PCR, the M1S primer introduced both the sample barcodes and 2-4 random nucleotides. Each mother yielded over 9 million TCR beta CDR3 reads and each child roughly 3 million reads. Thymic selection shapes the output of TCR recombination in a similar way in related and unrelated pairs, and inherited differences have a minor effect. Normalized repertoire overlap in related mother-child pairs was always slightly higher than in unrelated mother-child pairs, but the difference was never significant. With a sensitivity of approximately 100 clones per million clonotypes, no persistent microchimeric T cell clones were detected. To look for features that set related mother-child pairs apart from unrelated individuals, the researchers ran deep NGS to compare the TCR beta repertoires of mothers and children. The mean age was about 40 +/- 4 years for the mothers and approximately 11 +/- 4 years for the children. After adapter ligation with NEBNext reagents, the libraries were sequenced on Illumina HiSeq 2000 with 100+100 nt paired-end reads. To prevent cross-contamination, the mother and child libraries were prepared a month apart and were sequenced in separate runs. For each donor, somewhere between roughly 450,000 and 2,100,000 distinct TCR beta clonotypes were identified. Naive TCR beta clonotypes were estimated from low-frequency clonotypes matched to each donor's FACS-determined naive share, without sorting.

The sequence derives from a boy between 5 and 17 years old in good health. The rearrangement combines TRBV29-1 with TRBJ1-3, with TRBD1 as a weak D call on 5 bases. Sequenced sample: blood. The DNA is as follows: TGCAGCGTTGAAGGGCAGGGCTCTGGAAACACCATATATTTT. Protein translation: CSVEGQGSGNTIYF.